A selection of T cell receptor beta chains follows, all from one sample in a study of blood T cell repertoires in COVID-19. Sequencing was performed with immunoSEQ multiplex PCR; in TCRdb, only in-frame clones are kept and a portion is missing. The sample carries fewer than 300,000 clones, roughly 90% recorded once. Specimen: PBMCs or T cells enriched from blood (not recorded which). The source is a woman in her 30s who had recovered from COVID-19. CDR3s include the opening cysteine and the closing phenylalanine or tryptophan. A D gene is named only where the DNA matches it firmly. Clone size appears in some rows only: once, few, many, or a class for an expanded clone.

j_call v_call clone_size d_call cdr3_aa cdr3_nt
TRBJ1-1 TRBV5-5 NA NA CASSPTRQFMNTEAFF TGTGCCAGCAGCCCGACACGACAGTTTATGAACACTGAAGCTTTCTTT
TRBJ2-2 TRBV5-8 few NA CASSYRPRGTGELFF TGTGCCAGCAGCTACCGTCCCAGGGGCACCGGGGAGCTGTTTTTT
TRBJ1-1 TRBV10-3 NA TRBD1 CAILDRENTEAFF TGTGCCATCCTAGACAGGGAGAACACTGAAGCTTTCTTT
TRBJ2-5 TRBV28 NA TRBD2 CASSPSGRIETQYF TGTGCCAGCAGCCCATCCGGGAGGATCGAGACCCAGTACTTC
TRBJ1-1 TRBV7-9 few NA CASSLASTQNTEAFF TGTGCCAGCAGCTTAGCGTCTACCCAGAACACTGAAGCTTTCTTT
TRBJ2-1 TRBV5-4 NA NA CASSLFGAGTYNEQFF TGTGCCAGCAGCTTATTTGGGGCAGGTACCTACAATGAGCAGTTCTTC
TRBJ1-4 TRBV6-5 once TRBD1 CASRLQTGVNEKLFF TGTGCCAGCAGGCTCCAAACAGGGGTTAATGAAAAACTGTTTTTT
TRBJ2-2 TRBV28 once TRBD1 CASSFETGLGTGELFF TGTGCCAGCAGTTTCGAGACAGGGTTGGGCACCGGGGAGCTGTTTTTT
TRBJ1-5 TRBV28 few NA CASLGTTQPQHF TGTGCCAGCCTTGGGACAACACAGCCCCAGCATTTT
TRBJ2-7 TRBV11-1 NA TRBD1 CASSPRGLASYEQYF TGTGCCAGCAGCCCGAGGGGGCTGGCCTCCTACGAGCAGTACTTC
TRBJ1-3 TRBV30 NA NA CAWINSGNTIYF TGTGCCTGGATAAACTCTGGAAACACCATATATTTT
TRBJ2-3 TRBV6-4 NA TRBD2 CASSIAGDGTDTQYF TGTGCCAGCTCGATAGCGGGAGATGGCACAGATACGCAGTATTTT